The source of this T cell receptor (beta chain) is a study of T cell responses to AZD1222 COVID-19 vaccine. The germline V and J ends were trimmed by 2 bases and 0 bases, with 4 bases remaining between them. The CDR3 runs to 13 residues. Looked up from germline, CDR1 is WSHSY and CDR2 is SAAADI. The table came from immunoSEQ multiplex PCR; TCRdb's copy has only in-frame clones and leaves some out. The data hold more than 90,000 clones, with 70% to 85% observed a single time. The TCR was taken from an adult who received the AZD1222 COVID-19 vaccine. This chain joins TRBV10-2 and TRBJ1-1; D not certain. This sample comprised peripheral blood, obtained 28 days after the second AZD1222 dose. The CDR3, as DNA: TGCGCCAGCAGTGAGGTATTGAACACTGAAGCTTTCTTT. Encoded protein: CASSEVLNTEAFF.